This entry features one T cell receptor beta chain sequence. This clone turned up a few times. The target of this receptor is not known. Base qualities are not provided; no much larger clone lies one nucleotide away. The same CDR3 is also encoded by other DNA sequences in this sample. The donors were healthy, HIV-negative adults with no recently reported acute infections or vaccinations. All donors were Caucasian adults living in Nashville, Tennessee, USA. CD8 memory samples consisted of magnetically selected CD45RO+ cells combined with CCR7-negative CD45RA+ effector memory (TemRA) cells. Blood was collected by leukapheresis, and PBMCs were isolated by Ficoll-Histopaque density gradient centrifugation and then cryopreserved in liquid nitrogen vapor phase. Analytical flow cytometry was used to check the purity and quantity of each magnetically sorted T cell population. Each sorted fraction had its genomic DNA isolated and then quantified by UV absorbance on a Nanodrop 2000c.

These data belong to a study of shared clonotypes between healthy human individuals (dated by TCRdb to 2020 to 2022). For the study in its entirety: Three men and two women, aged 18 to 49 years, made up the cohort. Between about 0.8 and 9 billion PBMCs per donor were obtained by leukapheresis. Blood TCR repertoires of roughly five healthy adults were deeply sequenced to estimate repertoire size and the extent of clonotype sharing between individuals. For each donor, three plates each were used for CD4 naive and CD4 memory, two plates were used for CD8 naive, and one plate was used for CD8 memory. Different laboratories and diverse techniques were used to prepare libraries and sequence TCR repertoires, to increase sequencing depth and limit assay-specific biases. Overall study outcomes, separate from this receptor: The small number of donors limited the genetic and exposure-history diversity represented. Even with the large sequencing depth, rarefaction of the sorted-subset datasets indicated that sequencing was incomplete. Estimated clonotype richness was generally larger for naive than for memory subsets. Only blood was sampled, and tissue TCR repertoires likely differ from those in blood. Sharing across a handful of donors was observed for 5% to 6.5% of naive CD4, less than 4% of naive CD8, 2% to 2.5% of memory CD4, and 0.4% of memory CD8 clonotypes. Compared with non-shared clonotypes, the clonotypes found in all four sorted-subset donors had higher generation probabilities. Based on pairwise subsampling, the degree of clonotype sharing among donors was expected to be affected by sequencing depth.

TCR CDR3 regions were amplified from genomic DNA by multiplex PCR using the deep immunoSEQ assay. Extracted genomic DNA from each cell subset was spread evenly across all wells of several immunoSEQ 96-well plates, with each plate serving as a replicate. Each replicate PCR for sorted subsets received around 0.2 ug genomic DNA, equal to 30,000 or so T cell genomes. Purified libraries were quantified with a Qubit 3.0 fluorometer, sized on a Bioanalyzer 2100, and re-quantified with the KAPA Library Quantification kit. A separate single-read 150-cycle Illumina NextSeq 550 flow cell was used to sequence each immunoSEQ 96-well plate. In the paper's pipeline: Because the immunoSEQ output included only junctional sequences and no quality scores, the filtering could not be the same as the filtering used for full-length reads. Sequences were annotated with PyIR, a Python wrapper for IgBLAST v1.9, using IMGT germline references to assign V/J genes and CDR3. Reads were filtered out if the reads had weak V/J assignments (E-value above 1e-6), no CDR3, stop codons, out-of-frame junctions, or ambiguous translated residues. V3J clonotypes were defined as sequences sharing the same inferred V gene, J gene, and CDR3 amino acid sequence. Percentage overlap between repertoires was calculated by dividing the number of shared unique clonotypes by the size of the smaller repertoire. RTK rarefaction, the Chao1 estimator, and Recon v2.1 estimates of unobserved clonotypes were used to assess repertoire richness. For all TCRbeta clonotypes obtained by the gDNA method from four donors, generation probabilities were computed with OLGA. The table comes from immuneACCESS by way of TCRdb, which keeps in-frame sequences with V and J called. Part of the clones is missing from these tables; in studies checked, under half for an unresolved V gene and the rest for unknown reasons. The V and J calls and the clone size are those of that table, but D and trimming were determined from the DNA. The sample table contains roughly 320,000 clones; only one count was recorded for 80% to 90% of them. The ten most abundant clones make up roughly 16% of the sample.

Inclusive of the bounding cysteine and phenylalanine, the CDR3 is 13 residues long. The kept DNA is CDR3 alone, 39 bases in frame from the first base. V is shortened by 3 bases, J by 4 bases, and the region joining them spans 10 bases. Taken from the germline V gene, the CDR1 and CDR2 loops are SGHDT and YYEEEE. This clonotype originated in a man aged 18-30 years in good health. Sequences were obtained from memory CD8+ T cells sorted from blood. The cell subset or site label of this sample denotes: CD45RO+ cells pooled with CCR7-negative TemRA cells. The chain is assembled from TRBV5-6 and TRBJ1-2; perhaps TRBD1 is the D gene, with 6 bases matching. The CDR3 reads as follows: CASSSGQTYGYTF. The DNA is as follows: TGTGCCAGCAGCTCCGGACAGACCTATGGCTACACCTTC.